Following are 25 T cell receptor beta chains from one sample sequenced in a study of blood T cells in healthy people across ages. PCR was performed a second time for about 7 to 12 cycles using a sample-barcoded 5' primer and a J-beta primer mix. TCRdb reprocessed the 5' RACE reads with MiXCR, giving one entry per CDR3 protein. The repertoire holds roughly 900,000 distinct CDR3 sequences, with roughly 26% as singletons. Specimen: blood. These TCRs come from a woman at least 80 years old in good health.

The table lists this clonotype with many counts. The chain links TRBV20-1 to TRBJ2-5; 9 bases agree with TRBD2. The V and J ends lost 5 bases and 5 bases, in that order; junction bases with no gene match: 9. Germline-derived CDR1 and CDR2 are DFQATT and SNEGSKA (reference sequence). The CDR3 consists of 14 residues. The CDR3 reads CSARKAGGGETQYF. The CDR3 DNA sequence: TGCAGTGCTCGGAAAGCGGGGGGTGGGGAGACCCAGTACTTC.

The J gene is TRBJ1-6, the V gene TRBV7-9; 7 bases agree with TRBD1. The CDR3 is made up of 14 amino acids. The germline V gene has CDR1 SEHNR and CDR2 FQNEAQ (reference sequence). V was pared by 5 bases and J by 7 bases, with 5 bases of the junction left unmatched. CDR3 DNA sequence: TGTGCCAGCAGCACCGGGACAGCCAATTCACCCCTCCACTTT. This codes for CASSTGTANSPLHF.

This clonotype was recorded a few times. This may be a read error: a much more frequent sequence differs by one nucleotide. The CDR3 sequence: CAISGGFDQPQHF. In DNA form, the CDR3 reads TGTGCCATCAGTGGGGGTTTCGATCAGCCCCAGCATTTT. The V call is TRBV10-3, the J call TRBJ1-5; no clear D. The V and J ends lost 4 bases and 5 bases respectively, with 9 bases between them. CDR1 is ENHRY and CDR2 is SYGVKD in the germline V gene. The CDR3 has 13 residues.

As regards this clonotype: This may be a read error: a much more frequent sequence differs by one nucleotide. CDR3 residues: CSARDLSDGQYF. CDR3 coding DNA: TGCAGTGCTAGAGATCTATCAGACGGGCAGTACTTC. The V and J genes are TRBV20-1 and TRBJ2-5; D gene uncertain. This CDR3 is 12 amino acids long. CDR1 is DFQATT and CDR2 is SNEGSKA in the germline V gene (reference sequence). V was shortened by 0 bases and J by 11 bases, with 13 bases between the two germline ends.

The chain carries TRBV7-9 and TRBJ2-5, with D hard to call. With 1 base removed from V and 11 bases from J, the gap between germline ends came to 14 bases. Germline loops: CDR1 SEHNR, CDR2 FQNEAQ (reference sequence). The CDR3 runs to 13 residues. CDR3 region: CASSLVGNNEQYF. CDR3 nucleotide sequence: TGTGCCAGCAGCTTAGTAGGCAACAATGAGCAGTACTTC.

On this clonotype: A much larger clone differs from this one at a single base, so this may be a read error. The CDR3 DNA sequence: TGCGCCAGCGGCTTGGATACAGGGAGGTATGGCTACACCTTC. This codes for CASGLDTGRYGYTF. The V and J genes are TRBV5-1 and TRBJ1-2; the D gene is possibly TRBD1 (6 bases). CDR3 length: 14 amino acids. Germline V gene data show CDR1 as SGHRS and CDR2 as YFSETQ.

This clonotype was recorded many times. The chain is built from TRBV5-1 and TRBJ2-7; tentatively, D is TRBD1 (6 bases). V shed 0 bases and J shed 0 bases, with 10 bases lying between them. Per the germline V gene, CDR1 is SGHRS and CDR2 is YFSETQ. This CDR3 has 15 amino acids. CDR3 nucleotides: TGCGCCAGCAGCTTGGGGGGGACACCCTCCTACGAGCAGTACTTC. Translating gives CASSLGGTPSYEQYF.

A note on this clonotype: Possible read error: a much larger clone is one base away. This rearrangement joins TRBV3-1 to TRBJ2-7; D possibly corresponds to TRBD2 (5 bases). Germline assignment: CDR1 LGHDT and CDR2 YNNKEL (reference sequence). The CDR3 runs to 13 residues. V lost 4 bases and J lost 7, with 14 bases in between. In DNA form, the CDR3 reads TGTGCCAGCAGCCCCGGGGATCACAATGAGCAGTACTTC. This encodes CASSPGDHNEQYF.

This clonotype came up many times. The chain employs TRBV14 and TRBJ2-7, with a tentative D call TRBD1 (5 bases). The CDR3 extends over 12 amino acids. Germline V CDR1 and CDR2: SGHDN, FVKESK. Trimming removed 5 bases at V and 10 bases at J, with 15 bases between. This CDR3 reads CASSFSFRTQYF. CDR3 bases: TGTGCCAGCAGCTTCTCATTTCGGACACAGTACTTC. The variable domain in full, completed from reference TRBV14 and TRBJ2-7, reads EAGVTQFPSHSVIEKGQTVTLRCDPISGHDNLYWYRRVMGKEIKFLLHFVKESKQDESGMPNNRFLAERTGGTYSTLKVQPAELEDSGVYFCASSFSFRTQYFGPGTRLTVT.

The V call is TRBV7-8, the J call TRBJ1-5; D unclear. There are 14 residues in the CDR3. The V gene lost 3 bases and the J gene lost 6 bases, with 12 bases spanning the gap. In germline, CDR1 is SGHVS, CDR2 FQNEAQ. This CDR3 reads CASSFGRVFQPQHF. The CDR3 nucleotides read TGTGCCAGCAGCTTTGGTAGGGTGTTTCAGCCCCAGCATTTT.

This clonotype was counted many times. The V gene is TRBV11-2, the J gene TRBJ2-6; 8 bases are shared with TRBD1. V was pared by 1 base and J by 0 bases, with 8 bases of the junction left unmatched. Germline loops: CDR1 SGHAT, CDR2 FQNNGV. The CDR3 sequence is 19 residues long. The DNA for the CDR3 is TGTGCCAGCAGCTTAGTCCCGGGACAGGCGGTCTCTGGGGCCAACGTCCTGACTTTC. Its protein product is CASSLVPGQAVSGANVLTF.

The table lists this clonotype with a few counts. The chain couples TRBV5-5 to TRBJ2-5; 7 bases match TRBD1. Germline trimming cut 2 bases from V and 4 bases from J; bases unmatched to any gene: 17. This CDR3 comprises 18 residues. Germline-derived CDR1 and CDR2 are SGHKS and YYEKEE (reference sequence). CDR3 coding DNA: TGTGCCAGCAGCTTCATTACTCTCGCCAGGGGGTTGCGAGAGACCCAGTACTTC. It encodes CASSFITLARGLRETQYF.

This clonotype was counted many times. CDR3 amino acids: CASSFGARYGYTF. The CDR3 region has the DNA TGTGCCAGCAGTTTTGGGGCTCGATATGGCTACACCTTC. The chain links TRBV6-6 to TRBJ1-2; a possible D gene is TRBD1 (5 bases). The CDR3 contains 13 residues. The germline gives CDR1 MNHNY, CDR2 SVGAGI (reference sequence). The germline V and J ends were trimmed by 4 bases and 5 bases, with 11 bases remaining between them.

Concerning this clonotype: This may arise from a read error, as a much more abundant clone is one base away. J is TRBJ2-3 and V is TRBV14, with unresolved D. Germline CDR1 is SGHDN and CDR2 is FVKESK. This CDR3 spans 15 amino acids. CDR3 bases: TGTGCCGGCAGCCAAGTACAGATAAGCACAGATACGCAGTATTTT. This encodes CAGSQVQISTDTQYF.

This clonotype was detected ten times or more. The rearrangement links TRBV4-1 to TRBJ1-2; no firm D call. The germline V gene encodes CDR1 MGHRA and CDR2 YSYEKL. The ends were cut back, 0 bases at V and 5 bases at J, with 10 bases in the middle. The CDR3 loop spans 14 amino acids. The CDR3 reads CASSQEQNPYGYTF. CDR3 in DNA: TGCGCCAGCAGCCAAGAGCAGAATCCTTATGGCTACACCTTC.

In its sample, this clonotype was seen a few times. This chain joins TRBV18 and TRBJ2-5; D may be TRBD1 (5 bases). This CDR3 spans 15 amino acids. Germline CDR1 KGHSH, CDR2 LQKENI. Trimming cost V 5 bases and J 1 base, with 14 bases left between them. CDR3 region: CASSIRQHRQETQYF. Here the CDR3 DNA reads TGTGCCAGCTCAATCAGACAGCATCGCCAAGAGACCCAGTACTTC.

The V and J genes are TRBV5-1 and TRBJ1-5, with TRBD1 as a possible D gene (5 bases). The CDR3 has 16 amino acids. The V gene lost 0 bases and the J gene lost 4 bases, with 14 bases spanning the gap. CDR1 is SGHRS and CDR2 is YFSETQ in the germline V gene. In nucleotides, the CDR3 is TGCGCCAGCAGCTTGGCTGGGCCAGGGCCTAATCAGCCCCAGCATTTT. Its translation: CASSLAGPGPNQPQHF. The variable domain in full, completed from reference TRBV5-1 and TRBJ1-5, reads KAGVTQTPRYLIKTRGQQVTLSCSPISGHRSVSWYQQTPGQGLQFLFEYFSETQRNKGNFPGRFSGRQFSNSRSEMNVSTLELGDSALYLCASSLAGPGPNQPQHFGDGTRLSIL.

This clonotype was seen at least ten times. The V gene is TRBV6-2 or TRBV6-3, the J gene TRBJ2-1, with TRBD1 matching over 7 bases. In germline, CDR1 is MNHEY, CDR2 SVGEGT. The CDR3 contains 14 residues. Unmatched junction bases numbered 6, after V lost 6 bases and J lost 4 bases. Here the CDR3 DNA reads TGTGCCAGCAGCCTACAGGGGAGTTACAATGAGCAGTTCTTC. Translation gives CASSLQGSYNEQFF.

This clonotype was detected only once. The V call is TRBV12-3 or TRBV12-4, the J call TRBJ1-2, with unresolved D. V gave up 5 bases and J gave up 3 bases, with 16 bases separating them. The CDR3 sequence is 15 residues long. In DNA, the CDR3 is TGTGCCAGCAGTCCGGGGAACACGGCGGACTATGGCTACACCTTC. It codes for CASSPGNTADYGYTF.

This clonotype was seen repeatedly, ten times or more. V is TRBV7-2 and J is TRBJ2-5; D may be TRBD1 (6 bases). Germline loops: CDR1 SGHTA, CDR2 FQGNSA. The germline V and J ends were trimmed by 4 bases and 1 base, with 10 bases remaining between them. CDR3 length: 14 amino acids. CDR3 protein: CASSSTGFQETQYF. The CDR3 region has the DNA TGTGCCAGCAGCTCGACAGGCTTCCAAGAGACCCAGTACTTC.

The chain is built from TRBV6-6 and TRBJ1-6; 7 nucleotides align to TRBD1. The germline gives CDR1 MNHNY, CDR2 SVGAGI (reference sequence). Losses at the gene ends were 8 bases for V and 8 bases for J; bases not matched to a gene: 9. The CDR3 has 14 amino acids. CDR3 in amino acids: CASRTRGEDSPLHF. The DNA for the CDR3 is TGTGCCAGCCGAACCAGGGGGGAGGATTCACCCCTCCACTTT.

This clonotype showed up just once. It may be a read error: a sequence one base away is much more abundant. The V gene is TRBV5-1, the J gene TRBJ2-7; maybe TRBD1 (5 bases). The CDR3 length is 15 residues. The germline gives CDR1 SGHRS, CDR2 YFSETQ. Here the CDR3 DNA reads TGCGTCAGCAGCAGTGTCCCCTTCAGGGTCTACGAGCAGTACTTC. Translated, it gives CVSSSVPFRVYEQYF.

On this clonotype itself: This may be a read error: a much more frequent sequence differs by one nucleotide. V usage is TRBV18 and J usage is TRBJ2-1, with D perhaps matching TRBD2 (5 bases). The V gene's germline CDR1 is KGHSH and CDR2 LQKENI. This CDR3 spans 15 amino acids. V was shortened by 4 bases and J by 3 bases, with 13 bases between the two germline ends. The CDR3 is CASSLPQRNYNEQFF. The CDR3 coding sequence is TGTGCCAGCTCACTACCCCAGCGGAACTACAATGAGCAGTTCTTC. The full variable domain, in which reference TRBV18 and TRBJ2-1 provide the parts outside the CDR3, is NAGVMQNPRHLVRRRGQEARLRCSPMKGHSHVYWYRQLPEEGLKFMVYLQKENIIDESGMPKERFSAEFPKEGPSILRIQQVVRGDSAAYFCASSLPQRNYNEQFFGPGTRLTVL.

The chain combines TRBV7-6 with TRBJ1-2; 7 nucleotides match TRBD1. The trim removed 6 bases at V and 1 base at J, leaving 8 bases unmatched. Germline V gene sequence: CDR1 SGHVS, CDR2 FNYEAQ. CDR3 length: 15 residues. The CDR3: CASRFDGTVNYGYTF. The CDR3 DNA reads TGTGCCAGCAGATTTGATGGGACAGTTAACTATGGCTACACCTTC.

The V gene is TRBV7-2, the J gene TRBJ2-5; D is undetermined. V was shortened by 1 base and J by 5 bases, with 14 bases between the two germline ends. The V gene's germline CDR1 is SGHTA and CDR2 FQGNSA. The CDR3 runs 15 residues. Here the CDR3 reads CASSLGRHLGETQYF. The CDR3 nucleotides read TGTGCCAGCAGCTTAGGGAGACATCTCGGCGAGACCCAGTACTTC.